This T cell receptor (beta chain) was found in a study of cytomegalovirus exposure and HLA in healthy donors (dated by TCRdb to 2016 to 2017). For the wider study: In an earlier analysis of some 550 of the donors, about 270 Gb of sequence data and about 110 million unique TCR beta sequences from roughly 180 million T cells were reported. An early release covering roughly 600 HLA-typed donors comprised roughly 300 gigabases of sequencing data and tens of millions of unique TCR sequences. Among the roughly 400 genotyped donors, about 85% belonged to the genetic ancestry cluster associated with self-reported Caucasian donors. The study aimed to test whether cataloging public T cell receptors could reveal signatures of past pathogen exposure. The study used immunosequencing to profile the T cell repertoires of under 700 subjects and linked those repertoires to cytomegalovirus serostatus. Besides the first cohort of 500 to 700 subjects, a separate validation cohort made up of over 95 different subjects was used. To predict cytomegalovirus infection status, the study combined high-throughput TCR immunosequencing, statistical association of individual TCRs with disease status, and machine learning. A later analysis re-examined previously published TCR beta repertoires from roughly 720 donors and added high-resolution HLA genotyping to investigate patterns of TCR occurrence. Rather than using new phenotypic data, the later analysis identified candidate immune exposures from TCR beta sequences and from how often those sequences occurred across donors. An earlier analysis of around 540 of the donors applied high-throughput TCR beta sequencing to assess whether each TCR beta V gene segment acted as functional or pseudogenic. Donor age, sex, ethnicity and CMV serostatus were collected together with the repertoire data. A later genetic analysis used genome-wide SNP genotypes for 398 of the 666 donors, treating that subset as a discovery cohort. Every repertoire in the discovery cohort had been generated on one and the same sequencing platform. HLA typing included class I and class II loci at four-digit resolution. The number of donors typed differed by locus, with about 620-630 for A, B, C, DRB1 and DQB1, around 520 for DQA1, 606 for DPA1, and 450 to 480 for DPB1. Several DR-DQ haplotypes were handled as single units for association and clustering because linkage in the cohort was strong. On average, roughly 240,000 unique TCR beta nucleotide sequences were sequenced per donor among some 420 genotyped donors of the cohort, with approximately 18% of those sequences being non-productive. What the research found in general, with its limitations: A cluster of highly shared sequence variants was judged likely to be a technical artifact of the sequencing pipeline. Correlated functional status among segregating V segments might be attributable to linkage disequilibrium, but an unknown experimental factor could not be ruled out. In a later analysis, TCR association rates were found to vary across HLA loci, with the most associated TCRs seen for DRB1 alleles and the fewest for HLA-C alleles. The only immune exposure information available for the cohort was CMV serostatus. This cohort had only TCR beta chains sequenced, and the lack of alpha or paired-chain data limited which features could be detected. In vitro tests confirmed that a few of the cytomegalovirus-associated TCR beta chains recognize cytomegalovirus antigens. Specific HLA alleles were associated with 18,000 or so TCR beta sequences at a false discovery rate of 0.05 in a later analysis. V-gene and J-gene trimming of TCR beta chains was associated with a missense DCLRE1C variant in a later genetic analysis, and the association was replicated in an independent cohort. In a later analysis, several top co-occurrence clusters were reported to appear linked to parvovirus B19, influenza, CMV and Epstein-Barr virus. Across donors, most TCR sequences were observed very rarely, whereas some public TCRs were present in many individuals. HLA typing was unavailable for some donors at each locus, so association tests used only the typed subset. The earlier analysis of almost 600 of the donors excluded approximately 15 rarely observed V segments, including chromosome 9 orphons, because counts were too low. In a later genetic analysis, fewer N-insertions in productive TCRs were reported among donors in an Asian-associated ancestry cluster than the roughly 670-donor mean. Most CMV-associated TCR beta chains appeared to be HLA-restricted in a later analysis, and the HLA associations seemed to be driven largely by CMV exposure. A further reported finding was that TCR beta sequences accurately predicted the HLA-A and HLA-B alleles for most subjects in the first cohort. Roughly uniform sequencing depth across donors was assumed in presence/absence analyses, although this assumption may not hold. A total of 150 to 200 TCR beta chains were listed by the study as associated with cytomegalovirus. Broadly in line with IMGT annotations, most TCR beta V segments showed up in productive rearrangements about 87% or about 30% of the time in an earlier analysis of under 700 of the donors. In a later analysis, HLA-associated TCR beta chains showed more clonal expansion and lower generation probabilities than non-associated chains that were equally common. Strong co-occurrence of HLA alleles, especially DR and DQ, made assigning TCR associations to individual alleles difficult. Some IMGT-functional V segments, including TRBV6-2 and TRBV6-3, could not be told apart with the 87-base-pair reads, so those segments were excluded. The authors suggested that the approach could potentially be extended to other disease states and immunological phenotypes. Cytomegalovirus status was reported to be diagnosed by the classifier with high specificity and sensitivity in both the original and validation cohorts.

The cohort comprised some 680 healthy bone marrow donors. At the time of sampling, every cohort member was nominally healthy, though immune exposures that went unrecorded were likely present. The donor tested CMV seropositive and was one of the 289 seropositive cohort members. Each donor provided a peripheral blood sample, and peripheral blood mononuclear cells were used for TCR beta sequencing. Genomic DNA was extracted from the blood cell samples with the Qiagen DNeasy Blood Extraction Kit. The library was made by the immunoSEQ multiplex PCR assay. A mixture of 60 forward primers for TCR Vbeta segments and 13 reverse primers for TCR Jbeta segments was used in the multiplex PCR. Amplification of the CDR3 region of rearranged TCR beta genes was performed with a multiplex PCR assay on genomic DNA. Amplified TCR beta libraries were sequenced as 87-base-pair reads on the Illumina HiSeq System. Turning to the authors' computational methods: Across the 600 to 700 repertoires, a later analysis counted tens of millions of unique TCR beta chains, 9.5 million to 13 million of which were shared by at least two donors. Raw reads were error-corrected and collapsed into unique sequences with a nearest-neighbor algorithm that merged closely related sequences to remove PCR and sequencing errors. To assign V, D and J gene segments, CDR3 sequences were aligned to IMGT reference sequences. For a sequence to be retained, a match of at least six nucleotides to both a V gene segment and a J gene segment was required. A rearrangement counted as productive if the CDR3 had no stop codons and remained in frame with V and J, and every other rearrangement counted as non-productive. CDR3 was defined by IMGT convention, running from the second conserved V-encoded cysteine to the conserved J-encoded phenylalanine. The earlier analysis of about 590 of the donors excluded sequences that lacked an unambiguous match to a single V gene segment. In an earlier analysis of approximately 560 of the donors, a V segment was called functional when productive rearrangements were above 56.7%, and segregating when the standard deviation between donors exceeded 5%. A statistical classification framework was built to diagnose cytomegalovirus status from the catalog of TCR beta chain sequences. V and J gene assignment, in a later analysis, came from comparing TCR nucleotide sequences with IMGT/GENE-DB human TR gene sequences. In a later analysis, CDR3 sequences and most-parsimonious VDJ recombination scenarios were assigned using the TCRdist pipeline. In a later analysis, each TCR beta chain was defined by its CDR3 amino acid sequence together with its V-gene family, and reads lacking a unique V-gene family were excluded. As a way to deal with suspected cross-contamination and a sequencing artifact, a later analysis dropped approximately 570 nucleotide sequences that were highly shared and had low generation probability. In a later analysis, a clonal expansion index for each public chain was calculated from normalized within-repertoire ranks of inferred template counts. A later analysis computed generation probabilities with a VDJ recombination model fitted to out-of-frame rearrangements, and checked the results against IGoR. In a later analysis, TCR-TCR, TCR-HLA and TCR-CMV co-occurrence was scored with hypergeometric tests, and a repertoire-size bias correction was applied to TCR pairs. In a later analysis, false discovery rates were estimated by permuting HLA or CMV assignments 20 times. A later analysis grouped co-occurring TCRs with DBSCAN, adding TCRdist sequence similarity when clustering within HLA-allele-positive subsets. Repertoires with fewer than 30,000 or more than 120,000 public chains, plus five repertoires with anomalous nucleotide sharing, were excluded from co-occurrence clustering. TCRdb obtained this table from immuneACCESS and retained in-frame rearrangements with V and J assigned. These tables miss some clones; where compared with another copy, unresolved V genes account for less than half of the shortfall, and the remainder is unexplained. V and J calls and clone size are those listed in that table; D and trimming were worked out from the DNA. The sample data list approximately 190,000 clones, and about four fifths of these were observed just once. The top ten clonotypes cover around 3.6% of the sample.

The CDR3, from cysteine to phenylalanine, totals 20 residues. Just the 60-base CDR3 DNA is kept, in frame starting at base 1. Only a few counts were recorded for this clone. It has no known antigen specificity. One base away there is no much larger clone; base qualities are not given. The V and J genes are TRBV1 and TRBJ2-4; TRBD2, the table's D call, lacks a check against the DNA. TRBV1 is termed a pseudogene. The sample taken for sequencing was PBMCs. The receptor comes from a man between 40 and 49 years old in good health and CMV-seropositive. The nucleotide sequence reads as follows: TGCACCAGCGGATTATCGGGACTAGCGGGGGGGAATTTAGCCAAAAACATTCAGTACTTC. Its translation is CTSGLSGLAGGNLAKNIQYF.